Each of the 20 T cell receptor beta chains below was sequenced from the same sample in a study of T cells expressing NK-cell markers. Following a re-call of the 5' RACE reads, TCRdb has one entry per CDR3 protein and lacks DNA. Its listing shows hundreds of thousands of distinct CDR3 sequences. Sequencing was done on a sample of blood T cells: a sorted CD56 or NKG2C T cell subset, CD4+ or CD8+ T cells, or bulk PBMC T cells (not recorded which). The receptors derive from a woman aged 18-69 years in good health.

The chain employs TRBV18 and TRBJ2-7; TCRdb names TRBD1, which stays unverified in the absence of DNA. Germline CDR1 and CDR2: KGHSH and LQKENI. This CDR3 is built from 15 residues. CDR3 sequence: CASSPNQGRRDEQYF. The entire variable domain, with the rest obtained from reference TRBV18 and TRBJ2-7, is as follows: NAGVMQNPRHLVRRRGQEARLRCSPMKGHSHVYWYRQLPEEGLKFMVYLQKENIIDESGMPKERFSAEFPKEGPSILRIQQVVRGDSAAYFCASSPNQGRRDEQYFGPGTRLTVT.

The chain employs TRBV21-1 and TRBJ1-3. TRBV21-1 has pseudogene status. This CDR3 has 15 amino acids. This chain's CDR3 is CASSPTRASGNTIYF.

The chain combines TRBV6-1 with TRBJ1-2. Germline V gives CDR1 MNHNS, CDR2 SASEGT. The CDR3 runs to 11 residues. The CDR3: CASSDNCGYTF.

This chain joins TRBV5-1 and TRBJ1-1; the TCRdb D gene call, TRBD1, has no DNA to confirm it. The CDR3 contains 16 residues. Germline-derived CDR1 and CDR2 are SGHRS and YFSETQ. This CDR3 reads CASSSRYRGSNTEAFF.

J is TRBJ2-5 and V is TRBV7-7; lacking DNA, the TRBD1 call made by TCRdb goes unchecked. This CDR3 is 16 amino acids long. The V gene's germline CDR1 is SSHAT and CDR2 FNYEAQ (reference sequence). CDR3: CASSLGGQRVQETQYF.

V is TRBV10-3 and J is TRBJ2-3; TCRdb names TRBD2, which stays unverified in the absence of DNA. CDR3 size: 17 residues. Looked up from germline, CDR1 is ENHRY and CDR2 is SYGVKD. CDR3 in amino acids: CAISLQDLASSTDTQYF.

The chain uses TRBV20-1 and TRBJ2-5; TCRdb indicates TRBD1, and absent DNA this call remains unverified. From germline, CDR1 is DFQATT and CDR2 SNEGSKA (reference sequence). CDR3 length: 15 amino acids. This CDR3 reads CSARDLYRGQETQYF.

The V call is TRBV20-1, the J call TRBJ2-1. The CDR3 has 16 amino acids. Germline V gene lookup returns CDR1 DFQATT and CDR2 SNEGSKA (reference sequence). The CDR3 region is CSARTFRGISYNEQFF.

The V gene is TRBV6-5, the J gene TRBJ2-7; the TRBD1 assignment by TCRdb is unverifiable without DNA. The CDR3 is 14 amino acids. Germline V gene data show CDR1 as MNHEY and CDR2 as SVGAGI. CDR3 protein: CASSYSAPPSEQYF.

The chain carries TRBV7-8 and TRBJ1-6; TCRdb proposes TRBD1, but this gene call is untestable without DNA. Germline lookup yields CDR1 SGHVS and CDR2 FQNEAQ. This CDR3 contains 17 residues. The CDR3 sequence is CASSRDRGPLLDSPLHF.

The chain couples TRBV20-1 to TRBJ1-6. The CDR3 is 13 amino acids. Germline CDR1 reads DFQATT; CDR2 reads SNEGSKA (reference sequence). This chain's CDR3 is CSAGWVSDSPLHF.

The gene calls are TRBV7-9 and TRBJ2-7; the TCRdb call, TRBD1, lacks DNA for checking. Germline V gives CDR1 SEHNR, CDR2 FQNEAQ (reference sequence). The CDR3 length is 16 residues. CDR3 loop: CASSLAPGTDNYEQYF.

Here the CDR3 reads CSVTTGVGSPLHF. This sequence joins TRBV29-1 and TRBJ1-6; TCRdb's D call of TRBD1 is untestable without DNA. The CDR3 is made up of 13 amino acids. Germline V CDR1 and CDR2: SQVTM, ANQGSEA.

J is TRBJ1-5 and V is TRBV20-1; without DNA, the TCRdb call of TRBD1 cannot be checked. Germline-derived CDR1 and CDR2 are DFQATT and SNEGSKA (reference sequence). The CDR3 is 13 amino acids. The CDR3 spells CSAGGQGGQPQHF.

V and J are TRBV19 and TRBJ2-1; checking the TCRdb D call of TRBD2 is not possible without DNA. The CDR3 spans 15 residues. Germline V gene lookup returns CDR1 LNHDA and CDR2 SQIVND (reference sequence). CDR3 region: CASKGSGILYNEQFF.

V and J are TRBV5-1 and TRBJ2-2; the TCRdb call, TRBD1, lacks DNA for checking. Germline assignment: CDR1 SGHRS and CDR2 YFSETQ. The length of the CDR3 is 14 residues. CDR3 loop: CASSTGDLTGELFF.

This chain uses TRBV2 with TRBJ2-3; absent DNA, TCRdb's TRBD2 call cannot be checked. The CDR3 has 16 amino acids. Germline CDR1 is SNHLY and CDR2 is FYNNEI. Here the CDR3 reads CASSGGGWAALDTQYF.

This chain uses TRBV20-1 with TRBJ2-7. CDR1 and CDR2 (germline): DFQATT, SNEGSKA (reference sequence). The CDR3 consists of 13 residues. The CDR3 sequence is CSARARKGDEQYF.

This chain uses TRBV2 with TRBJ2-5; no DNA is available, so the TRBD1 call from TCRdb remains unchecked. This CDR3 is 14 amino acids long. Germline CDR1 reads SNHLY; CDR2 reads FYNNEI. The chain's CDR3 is CASSEWDSLETQYF.

The CDR3 sequence: CASSPRASGSVTGELFF. This rearrangement joins TRBV7-2 to TRBJ2-2; TCRdb outputs TRBD2, but without DNA this stays unchecked. CDR1 is SGHTA, CDR2 FQGNSA, per germline. The CDR3 extends over 17 amino acids.